Listed here are 6 T cell receptor beta chains from one sample, sequenced in a study of Graves' ophthalmopathy and Graves' hyperthyroidism (dated by TCRdb to the late 2010s). Sequencing took place on an Illumina HiSeq 2000. TCR beta CDR3 regions were amplified from RNA transcripts for repertoire sequencing. HTBI primers and the Qiagen OneStep RT-PCR kit were used in a first-round RT-PCR, which was followed by a second-round multiplex PCR, size selection and purification. The public reads were reprocessed in TCRdb via fastp at Q25 and MiXCR, keeping in-frame beta chains. Rows with one shared CDR3 protein collapse into an entry with the most common genes and DNA. In this sample the table shows some 390,000 distinct CDR3 sequences, around 16% of which occur a single time. The ten largest clones capture around 1.5% of the sample. The specimen was peripheral blood. The receptors come from a woman younger than 35 with Graves' ophthalmopathy. Donor details come from another sample of the same person, matched by shared clones.

This clonotype occurred many times. The rearrangement uses TRBV25-1 and TRBJ2-2; D gene uncertain. Germline V gives CDR1 MGHDK, CDR2 SYGVNS. The CDR3 is 14 residues long. Trimming left V 3 bases short and J 8 bases short, with 13 bases between. CDR3 nucleotide sequence: TGTGCCAGCAGTGAGGCCTGGGATTCTGGGGAGCTGTTTTTT. Residues: CASSEAWDSGELFF.

This clonotype was seen a handful of times. The chain links TRBV9 to TRBJ2-2; no definite D call. V lost 3 bases, J lost 0 bases, and 6 bases lay in between. This CDR3 is built from 14 residues. Germline CDR1 and CDR2: SGDLS and YYNGEE. The CDR3 here is CASSALTNTGELFF. In DNA form, the CDR3 reads TGTGCCAGCAGCGCTCTAACGAACACCGGGGAGCTGTTTTTT.

This clonotype was observed many times. For the CDR3, the DNA is TGTGCCAGCTCACCAGGGAGTAGGGAGACCCAGTACTTC. Encoded protein: CASSPGSRETQYF. The chain couples TRBV18 to TRBJ2-5, with a possible D match to TRBD2 (5 bases). The germline CDR1 and CDR2 sequences are KGHSH and LQKENI. This CDR3 has 13 amino acids. The V and J ends lost 2 bases and 5 bases respectively, with 9 bases between them.

This clonotype was counted ten times or more. The chain couples TRBV12-3 or TRBV12-4 to TRBJ2-2; D is unclear. Trimming stripped 10 bases from V and 7 bases from J, with 13 bases between. CDR3 size: 12 residues. CDR3 loop: CATEEGNGELFF. Written as DNA, the CDR3 is TGTGCCACCGAGGAAGGGAACGGGGAGCTGTTTTTT.

This rearrangement joins TRBV30 to TRBJ2-7; D unclear. The CDR3 contains 15 residues. CDR1 is GTSNPN and CDR2 is SVGIG in the germline V gene (reference sequence). Deletions cut 1 base from V and 0 bases from J, with 13 bases between. In DNA, the CDR3 is TGTGCCTGGAGTGAATCTTTTTTCCGCTCCTACGAGCAGTACTTC. This encodes CAWSESFFRSYEQYF.

This clonotype appeared many times. The rearrangement joins TRBV7-3 to TRBJ2-2, with D perhaps TRBD1 (6 bases). V was pared by 5 bases and J by 4 bases, with 14 bases between. Germline V gives CDR1 SGHTA, CDR2 FQGTGA. The CDR3 spans 15 residues. CDR3 region: CASSRTGSGTGELFF. The CDR3 region has the DNA TGTGCCAGCAGCAGAACAGGGTCGGGCACCGGGGAGCTGTTTTTT.